Below, 15 T cell receptor beta chains from the same sample are listed, as sequenced in a study of blood T cells in healthy people across ages. Primed by a sample-barcoded 5' primer and a J-beta primer mix, a second PCR proceeded for roughly 6 to 12 cycles. TCRdb itself ran the 5' RACE reads through MiXCR, one entry per CDR3 protein. Found here are approximately 800,000 distinct CDR3 sequences, roughly three fifths of them singletons; the top ten hold roughly 24%. The specimen sequenced was blood. The receptors derive from a man aged 40-49 years in good health.

The chain recombines TRBV7-2 with TRBJ2-7; 7 nucleotides match TRBD2. The junction had 5 bases not matched to a gene; V was cut back by 5 bases and J by 1 base. The CDR3 spans 14 residues. The germline CDR1 and CDR2 sequences are SGHTA and FQGNSA. This CDR3 is CASSPLGLSYEQYF. In DNA form, the CDR3 reads TGTGCCAGCAGCCCACTGGGACTATCCTACGAGCAGTACTTC.

V usage is TRBV28 and J usage is TRBJ2-7; unclear D gene. This CDR3 region has 14 residues. Germline V gives CDR1 MDHEN, CDR2 SYDVKM. Trimming left V 2 bases short and J 3 bases short, with 11 bases between. CDR3 coding DNA: TGTGCCAGCAGTTTAAGGGCCATGGGCTACGAGCAGTACTTC. It is translated as CASSLRAMGYEQYF.

J is TRBJ2-5 and V is TRBV12-3 or TRBV12-4, with D tentatively TRBD2 (6 bases). This CDR3 is 12 amino acids long. V lost 7 bases and J lost 4, with 10 bases in between. This CDR3 is CASKARGETQYF. The CDR3 DNA sequence: TGTGCCAGCAAGGCGCGGGGAGAGACCCAGTACTTC.

The chain carries TRBV10-3 and TRBJ2-1; 9 bases align to TRBD1. The ends lost 3 bases at V and 8 bases at J; junction bases unmatched: 8. Germline assignment: CDR1 ENHRY and CDR2 SYGVKD. CDR3 length equals 15 residues. CDR3 nucleotides: TGTGCCATCAGTGACCACAGGGGGCTCATGGATGAGCAGTTCTTC. Translating it yields CAISDHRGLMDEQFF.

This clonotype was seen a handful of times. The chain recombines TRBV6-2 or TRBV6-3 with TRBJ1-1, with a weak D call TRBD1 (5 bases). The V end lost 2 bases, the J end lost 1 base, and 8 bases lay between the germline ends. CDR3 length: 14 residues. Germline CDR1 MNHEY, CDR2 SVGEGT. The CDR3 here is CASSYGTENTEAFF. The CDR3, as DNA: TGTGCCAGCAGTTACGGGACGGAGAACACTGAAGCTTTCTTT.

The chain combines TRBV7-2 with TRBJ2-7; no clear D gene. This CDR3 spans 15 amino acids. The germline gives CDR1 SGHTA, CDR2 FQGNSA. Between the trimmed V and J ends, which lost 5 bases and 0 bases, there was a span of 14 bases. For the CDR3, the DNA is TGTGCCAGCAGCGCCGAGCTTACAAGCTCCTACGAGCAGTACTTC. Protein sequence: CASSAELTSSYEQYF.

A few counts support this clonotype. The V call is TRBV7-9, the J call TRBJ2-7; 7 bases map to TRBD1. V was clipped by 2 bases and J by 0 bases; unmatched bases: 7. This CDR3 region has 16 residues. Per the germline V gene, CDR1 is SEHNR and CDR2 is FQNEAQ (reference sequence). CDR3 amino acids: CASSLRTGDSSYEQYF. In nucleotides, the CDR3 is TGTGCCAGCAGCTTAAGAACAGGGGACAGCTCCTACGAGCAGTACTTC. The variable domain in full, completed from reference TRBV7-9 and TRBJ2-7, reads DTGVSQNPRHKITKRGQNVTFRCDPISEHNRLYWYRQTLGQGPEFLTYFQNEAQLEKSRLLSDRFSAERPKGSFSTLEIQRTEQGDSAMYLCASSLRTGDSSYEQYFGPGTRLTVT.

This clonotype came up a few times. The genes are TRBV12-3 or TRBV12-4 and TRBJ2-5; 7 nucleotides line up with TRBD2. V trimming: 0 bases; J trimming: 11 bases; junction bases outside the gene matches: 0. This CDR3 spans 11 amino acids. CDR3 amino acids: CASSLAGGQYF. Here the CDR3 DNA reads TGTGCCAGCAGTTTAGCGGGAGGGCAGTACTTC.

The rearrangement joins TRBV28 to TRBJ2-7; possibly TRBD1 for D (7 bases). There are 14 residues in the CDR3. V gave up 7 bases and J gave up 1 base, with 14 bases separating them. CDR1 MDHEN and CDR2 SYDVKM come from the germline V gene. In DNA form, the CDR3 reads TGTGCCAGCAACGCTGCGGGACAGTCCTACGAGCAGTACTTC. Translating it yields CASNAAGQSYEQYF. Full variable domain (remainder filled in from reference TRBV28 and TRBJ2-7): DVKVTQSSRYLVKRTGEKVFLECVQDMDHENMFWYRQDPGLGLRLIYFSYDVKMKEKGDIPEGYSVSREKKERFSLILESASTNQTSMYLCASNAAGQSYEQYFGPGTRLTVT.

The V gene is TRBV7-2, the J gene TRBJ1-4; 8 nucleotides align to TRBD1. Germline V gives CDR1 SGHTA, CDR2 FQGNSA. The CDR3 has 17 amino acids. J gave up 4 bases and V 3 bases, and 10 bases lay outside the gene matches. As DNA, the CDR3 is TGTGCCAGCAGCTTCCGGGACAGGAGCTCCAATAATGAAAAACTGTTTTTT. Protein product: CASSFRDRSSNNEKLFF.

This clonotype has a handful of counts. J is TRBJ2-3 and V is TRBV12-3 or TRBV12-4; D could derive from TRBD1 or TRBD2 (5 bases each). Deletions cut 6 bases from V and 14 bases from J, with 21 bases between. The CDR3 runs to 13 residues. As DNA, the CDR3 is TGTGCCAGCAGAGACCCCCCGGGACGGAGTTGGTATTTT. It is translated as CASRDPPGRSWYF.

The chain uses TRBV28 and TRBJ2-7; D ambiguous. V lost 2 bases and J 2 bases, leaving 10 bases between the germline ends. Germline V CDR1 and CDR2: MDHEN, SYDVKM. The CDR3 length is 14 residues. CDR3 DNA sequence: TGTGCCAGCAGTTTAATTAGGGCTACCTACGAGCAGTACTTC. The encoded protein is CASSLIRATYEQYF.

Comment on this clonotype: At one boundary the junction diverges from the germline segment, which might be a read error. The V gene is TRBV14, the J gene TRBJ2-3; D unresolved. Germline assignment: CDR1 SGHDN and CDR2 FVKESK. The CDR3 length is 14 residues. The CDR3 coding sequence is TGTGTCAGCAGCCCGGCCAAAGGCACAGATACGCAGTATTTT. Amino acid sequence: CVSSPAKGTDTQYF.

V usage is TRBV7-2 and J usage is TRBJ1-5, with TRBD1 identical over 8 bases. This CDR3 is built from 15 residues. V shed 3 bases, J shed 6 bases, and the junction held 7 bases outside the gene matches. Germline V gene lookup returns CDR1 SGHTA and CDR2 FQGNSA. CDR3 amino acids: CASSFSGQVGQPQHF. The DNA of the CDR3 is TGTGCCAGCAGCTTTTCGGGACAGGTGGGTCAGCCCCAGCATTTT.

The count of this clonotype is one. The chain carries TRBV6-6 and TRBJ2-3; 7 nucleotides agree with TRBD1. The CDR3 length is 13 residues. V was pared by 11 bases and J by 5 bases, with 10 bases of the junction left unmatched. The germline V gene encodes CDR1 MNHNY and CDR2 SVGAGI (reference sequence). The CDR3 spells CAALDRQRDTQYF. In DNA form, the CDR3 reads TGTGCCGCCCTGGACAGGCAGAGAGATACGCAGTATTTT.